This T cell receptor beta chain was recorded in a study of CD8 T cells in Susac syndrome. cDNA came from about 0.51 to 1 ug RNA primed by random hexamers. TCRdb re-called the immunoSEQ multiplex PCR reads with MiXCR, one entry per CDR3 protein. This sample has about 80,000 distinct CDR3 sequences, with around 96% found just once. This receptor was taken from a human donor with Susac syndrome. The sequenced material came from CD8+ T cells from PBMCs.

The CDR3 sequence is CSARQYNQPQHF. The CDR3 DNA reads TGCAGTGCTAGACAGTACAATCAGCCCCAGCATTTT. The chain couples TRBV20-1 to TRBJ1-5; D call uncertain. The CDR3 runs to 12 residues. Germline V gene lookup returns CDR1 DFQATT and CDR2 SNEGSKA (reference sequence). Trimming stripped 2 bases from V and 3 bases from J, with 5 bases between.